The clone carrying this T cell receptor (beta chain) has ten or more counts. The data stem from a study of CD8 T cells in ankylosing spondylitis. Library preparation for TCR beta used quantitative 5'-RACE with molecular barcodes. TCRdb re-analysed the 5' RACE reads in MiXCR, keeping a single row per CDR3 protein. Here the sample spans a few hundred thousand distinct CDR3 sequences, roughly 10% being singletons. The receptor's source is a male donor with ankylosing spondylitis or in good health (not recorded which). Sample: blood, either unsorted or a sorted T cell fraction (not recorded which).

This CDR3 reads CASSLQSGQSTDTQYF. CDR3 nucleotides: TGTGCCAGCAGCTTACAAAGCGGTCAATCCACAGATACGCAGTATTTT. This chain joins TRBV7-2 and TRBJ2-3, with a weak D call TRBD2 (5 bases). V shed 2 bases and J shed 2 bases, with 14 bases lying between them. Germline CDR1 is SGHTA and CDR2 is FQGNSA. The CDR3 extends over 16 amino acids.